The 29 T cell receptor beta chains presented below share a single source sample, sequenced in a study of Ad26.COV2.S vaccination and SARS-CoV-2 variants. Sample treatment: around 19 received Ad26.COV2.S at low or high dose, single or two shots; roughly five received placebo; per-sample allocation not given. Material that was analyzed had been drawn on day 63 after the first vaccine or placebo injection. Measured with immunoSEQ multiplex PCR; TCRdb has only the in-frame clones, and not every one. Among 350,000 to 400,000 clones listed, about 88% were seen once. The source was peripheral blood, collected in a trial of Ad26.COV2.S vaccine versus placebo. The receptors were gathered from a person aged 18-65 years who received the Ad26.COV2.S COVID-19 vaccine or a placebo.

The V and J genes are TRBV6-2 or TRBV6-3 and TRBJ2-7, with D maybe TRBD1 (5 bases). This CDR3 spans 14 amino acids. V lost 4 bases and J 2 bases, leaving 12 bases between the germline ends. CDR1 is MNHEY and CDR2 is SVGEGT in the germline V gene. CDR3 loop: CASSLGVETYEQYF. The CDR3 region has the DNA TGTGCCAGCAGTTTAGGGGTCGAAACCTACGAGCAGTACTTC.

The chain carries TRBV18 and TRBJ2-2; D unresolved. V shed 0 bases and J shed 2 bases, with 4 bases lying between them. Looked up from germline, CDR1 is KGHSH and CDR2 is LQKENI. CDR3 size: 14 residues. As DNA, the CDR3 is TGTGCCAGCTCACCACCGTACAACACCGGGGAGCTGTTTTTT. It encodes CASSPPYNTGELFF.

The rearrangement links TRBV29-1 to TRBJ1-2; no firm D call. The germline V and J ends were trimmed by 6 bases and 7 bases, with 15 bases remaining between them. Per germline, CDR1 SQVTM and CDR2 ANQGSEA. This CDR3 spans 12 amino acids. The CDR3 sequence is CSVPGQPSGYTF. The CDR3 region has the DNA TGCAGCGTCCCAGGCCAACCCTCTGGCTACACCTTC.

The chain is built from TRBV5-1 and TRBJ1-6; D is uncertain. Trimming took 1 base from V and 7 from J, leaving 12 bases between them. The germline V gene encodes CDR1 SGHRS and CDR2 YFSETQ. The CDR3 has 15 amino acids. The CDR3 coding sequence is TGCGCCAGCAGCTTGTCTCCGGATTACAATTCACCCCTCCACTTT. Translating it yields CASSLSPDYNSPLHF.

This clone came up a few times. The rearrangement joins TRBV5-4 to TRBJ1-3; TRBD1 is a possible D gene (5 bases). The CDR3 is 15 amino acids. V was shortened by 0 bases and J by 0 bases, with 7 bases between the two germline ends. From germline, CDR1 is SGHNT and CDR2 YYREEE (reference sequence). CDR3 nucleotide sequence: TGTGCCAGCAGCTTGGGGGACGGCTCTGGAAACACCATATATTTT. It yields the protein CASSLGDGSGNTIYF.

The chain has TRBV10-3 and TRBJ2-3; possibly TRBD2 for D (5 bases). Germline CDR1 ENHRY, CDR2 SYGVKD. V was shortened by 3 bases and J by 4 bases, with 23 bases between the two germline ends. The CDR3 contains 18 residues. The CDR3 coding sequence is TGTGCCATCAGTGATAATTTTAAGTTGGGGTTCGGGGCAGATACGCAGTATTTT. Translation: CAISDNFKLGFGADTQYF.

The V gene is TRBV5-1, the J gene TRBJ1-2, with TRBD1 identical over 8 bases. Germline values: CDR1 SGHRS, CDR2 YFSETQ. CDR3 size: 15 residues. J gave up 6 bases and V 0 bases, and 7 bases lay outside the gene matches. CDR3 protein: CASSLGYAGGDGYTF. CDR3 DNA: TGCGCCAGCAGCTTGGGCTATGCAGGGGGCGATGGCTACACCTTC.

With respect to this clone: In the same sample, other DNA sequences code for this CDR3. The V gene is TRBV5-6, the J gene TRBJ1-1, with no clear D. Germline CDR1 SGHDT, CDR2 YYEEEE. Trimming pared 2 bases from V and 2 bases from J, leaving 1 base between. The CDR3 length is 11 residues. In DNA, the CDR3 is TGTGCCAGCAGCTTTAACACTGAAGCTTTCTTT. As protein: CASSFNTEAFF.

With regard to this clone: Its ends do not fully match the called genes, so a read error is possible. The chain carries TRBV2 and TRBJ2-1; TRBD2 matches 10 bases. The length of the CDR3 is 13 residues. The germline V gene encodes CDR1 SNHLY and CDR2 FYNNEI. CDR3 sequence: CASRVRLAGAGVF. For the CDR3, the DNA is TGTGCCAGCAGGGTTAGGCTAGCGGGGGCTGGGGTCTTC.

The V call is TRBV28, the J call TRBJ1-4; tentatively, D is TRBD1 (5 bases). The CDR3 spans 14 residues. Germline values: CDR1 MDHEN, CDR2 SYDVKM. V lost 4 bases, J lost 7 bases, and 13 bases lay in between. The chain's CDR3 is CASSSRGGPEKLFF. CDR3 nucleotide sequence: TGTGCCAGCAGTTCTAGGGGAGGTCCTGAAAAACTGTTTTTT.

The chain couples TRBV9 to TRBJ2-2; 9 bases are shared with TRBD1. In germline, CDR1 is SGDLS, CDR2 YYNGEE. There are 15 residues in the CDR3. V was pared by 3 bases and J by 0 bases, with 0 bases of the junction left unmatched. In nucleotides, the CDR3 is TGTGCCAGCAGCGGGGACAGGGCGAACACCGGGGAGCTGTTTTTT. Encoded protein: CASSGDRANTGELFF.

DNA of the CDR3: TGTGCCACCCGAAGGGGTACGTGGGGTGACTATGGCTACACCTTC. It codes for CATRRGTWGDYGYTF. The V call is TRBV6-5, the J call TRBJ1-2, with D possibly being TRBD1 (5 bases). Deletions cut 10 bases from V and 3 bases from J, with 21 bases between. In germline, CDR1 is MNHEY, CDR2 SVGAGI. This CDR3 spans 15 amino acids.

V is TRBV20-1 and J is TRBJ1-1; D unclear. Germline lookup yields CDR1 DFQATT and CDR2 SNEGSKA (reference sequence). V dropped 0 bases and J dropped 6 bases, with 5 bases sitting between them. This CDR3 region has 11 residues. The CDR3 sequence: CSARDSAEAFF. The CDR3 DNA sequence: TGCAGTGCTAGAGATTCAGCTGAAGCTTTCTTT.

This chain joins TRBV24-1 and TRBJ1-2; a possible D gene is TRBD1 (5 bases). The CDR3 loop spans 15 amino acids. Per the germline V gene, CDR1 is KGHDR and CDR2 is SFDVKD. Between the trimmed V and J ends, which lost 1 base and 2 bases, there was a span of 10 bases. The DNA for the CDR3 is TGTGCCACCAGTGATTTAGGGGTCCCAAACTATGGCTACACCTTC. Translation gives CATSDLGVPNYGYTF.

This chain uses TRBV7-6 with TRBJ2-1; 10 bases agree with TRBD2. V lost 5 bases and J lost 5; bases outside the gene matches: 6. The CDR3 contains 15 residues. The germline gives CDR1 SGHVS, CDR2 FNYEAQ. The CDR3 DNA sequence: TGTGCCAGCAGCGAGTATAGCGGGGGGAACAATGAGCAGTTCTTC. The encoded protein is CASSEYSGGNNEQFF.

This clone has only a few counts. The V gene is TRBV3-1 (or the pseudogene TRBV3-2), the J gene TRBJ1-2; 9 bases are a match to TRBD1. This CDR3 has 14 amino acids. V shed 5 bases, J shed 4 bases, and the junction held 5 bases outside the gene matches. Germline loops: CDR1 LGHDT, CDR2 YNNKEL (reference sequence). The CDR3 sequence is CASSTGGGSYGYTF. DNA of the CDR3: TGTGCCAGCAGCACAGGGGGCGGGAGCTATGGCTACACCTTC.

The chain uses TRBV2 and TRBJ1-5, with D possibly TRBD1 on 6 matching bases. V was shortened by 0 bases and J by 5 bases, with 11 bases between the two germline ends. Germline lookup yields CDR1 SNHLY and CDR2 FYNNEI. The CDR3 is made up of 15 amino acids. CDR3 protein: CASSEALRGHQPQHF. DNA of the CDR3: TGTGCCAGCAGTGAAGCGCTTCGGGGGCATCAGCCCCAGCATTTT.

V and J are TRBV2 and TRBJ2-7; possibly TRBD2 for D (6 bases). This CDR3 is built from 14 residues. V was trimmed by 4 bases and J by 0 bases, leaving 10 bases between them. CDR1 and CDR2 (germline): SNHLY, FYNNEI. Here the CDR3 DNA reads TGTGCCAGCAGTGTTACGCGGGACTCCTACGAGCAGTACTTC. Its translation is CASSVTRDSYEQYF. The variable domain in full, with the rest retrieved from reference TRBV2 and TRBJ2-7, is EPEVTQTPSHQVTQMGQEVILRCVPISNHLYFYWYRQILGQKVEFLVSFYNNEISEKSEIFDDQFSVERPDGSNFTLKIRSTKLEDSAMYFCASSVTRDSYEQYFGPGTRLTVT.

The chain recombines TRBV6-6 with TRBJ1-5; D gene uncertain. V gave up 5 bases and J gave up 0 bases, with 11 bases separating them. The CDR3 loop spans 15 amino acids. Germline values: CDR1 MNHNY, CDR2 SVGAGI (reference sequence). CDR3 DNA: TGTGCCAGCAGTGCCCCGGACTCTAGCAATCAGCCCCAGCATTTT. Translated, it gives CASSAPDSSNQPQHF.

Comments on this clone: The missing conserved phenylalanine or tryptophan at the end of this CDR3 makes a read error likely. The chain links TRBV28 to TRBJ1-2, with 7 bases that match TRBD1. The CDR3 length is 15 residues. Looked up from germline, CDR1 is MDHEN and CDR2 is SYDVKM. J gave up 5 bases and V 7 bases, and 13 bases lay outside the gene matches. The CDR3 protein is CASTEGTARSYGYTL. The CDR3 DNA reads as TGTGCCAGCACTGAGGGGACAGCCCGGTCGTATGGCTACACCCTC.

The chain is built from TRBV11-2 and TRBJ2-7, with a weak D call TRBD2 (5 bases). The CDR3 is made up of 15 amino acids. Germline V CDR1 and CDR2: SGHAT, FQNNGV. The V end lost 5 bases, the J end lost 2 bases, and 16 bases lay between the germline ends. The CDR3 reads CASSRPGGQPYEQYF. CDR3 coding DNA: TGTGCCAGCAGCCGCCCGGGCGGGCAGCCCTACGAGCAGTACTTC.

This clone was seen only a few times. The chain's CDR3 is CASKKDRIGRTEAFF. The CDR3 nucleotides read TGTGCCAGCAAAAAGGACAGGATTGGCCGAACTGAAGCTTTCTTT. The chain joins TRBV6-5 to TRBJ1-1; 7 positions agree with TRBD1. Germline V lookup: CDR1 MNHEY, CDR2 SVGAGI. The CDR3 is 15 residues long. With V trimmed by 7 bases and J by 5 bases, 13 bases remained unmatched.

This clone was seen a single time. The rearrangement joins TRBV6-2 or TRBV6-3 to TRBJ1-5; 10 bases line up with TRBD1. The germline V gene has CDR1 MNHEY and CDR2 SVGEGT. With 2 bases clipped from V and 2 bases from J, the junction kept 3 bases outside the gene matches. The CDR3 has 16 amino acids. CDR3 sequence: CASSYDRGQGNQPQHF. In nucleotides, the CDR3 is TGTGCCAGCAGTTACGACAGGGGGCAGGGCAATCAGCCCCAGCATTTT.

The CDR3, as DNA: TGTGCCAGCAGCTTGGTTTCGGGGGGTAACTATGGCTACACCTTC. This codes for CASSLVSGGNYGYTF. The chain carries TRBV5-4 and TRBJ1-2; D is perhaps TRBD1 (5 bases). V dropped 0 bases and J dropped 1 base, with 10 bases sitting between them. The CDR3 runs 15 residues. Germline assignment: CDR1 SGHNT and CDR2 YYREEE (reference sequence). The full variable domain, rest sourced from reference TRBV5-4 and TRBJ1-2, is ETGVTQSPTHLIKTRGQQVTLRCSSQSGHNTVSWYQQALGQGPQFIFQYYREEENGRGNFPPRFSGLQFPNYSSELNVNALELDDSALYLCASSLVSGGNYGYTFGSGTRLTVV.

This clone was seen just once. V is TRBV10-3 and J is TRBJ1-1, with D perhaps matching TRBD1 (6 bases). Trimming pared 6 bases from V and 1 base from J, leaving 9 bases between. Germline V gene data show CDR1 as ENHRY and CDR2 as SYGVKD. The CDR3 loop spans 13 amino acids. The CDR3 loop reads CAIRGTPNTEAFF. The CDR3 DNA reads as TGTGCCATCAGGGGGACACCGAACACTGAAGCTTTCTTT.

J is TRBJ2-5 and V is TRBV6-2 or TRBV6-3, with D tentatively TRBD1 (6 bases). The CDR3 is made up of 13 amino acids. From germline, CDR1 is MNHEY and CDR2 SVGEGT. Trimming took 5 bases from V and 7 from J, leaving 14 bases between them. CDR3 nucleotides: TGTGCCAGCAGTCCGGGACAACGGTTGACCCAGTACTTC. Its translation is CASSPGQRLTQYF.

In its sample, this clone was seen once. CDR3 sequence (DNA): TGTGCCAGCAGCGTAGAAGGTCACCGACCCACAGATACGCAGTATTTT. Its translation is CASSVEGHRPTDTQYF. This sequence joins TRBV9 and TRBJ2-3, with D unclear. Between the trimmed V and J ends, which lost 0 bases and 2 bases, there was a span of 13 bases. This CDR3 has 16 residues. Germline CDR1 is SGDLS and CDR2 is YYNGEE.

In this sample, this clone turned up a few times. This specimen includes other DNA sequences encoding the same CDR3. V gene TRBV6-5 combines with J gene TRBJ1-5; maybe TRBD1 (5 bases). From germline, CDR1 is MNHEY and CDR2 SVGAGI. The CDR3 contains 14 residues. Trimming took 0 bases from V and 2 from J, leaving 5 bases between them. CDR3 protein: CASSYSGGNQPQHF. For the CDR3, the DNA is TGTGCCAGCAGTTACTCGGGGGGCAATCAGCCCCAGCATTTT.

The chain combines TRBV6-5 with TRBJ2-7; D uncertain. Germline V gives CDR1 MNHEY, CDR2 SVGAGI. This CDR3 region has 14 residues. Trimming took off 4 bases at V and 5 bases at J, with 15 bases between the two ends. In DNA, the CDR3 is TGTGCCAGCAGTTCCGTACGAAGGCGGAACGAGCAGTACTTC. This translates into CASSSVRRRNEQYF.